This T cell receptor (beta chain) is from a study of cytomegalovirus exposure and HLA in healthy donors. Study-level information: Of some 400 genotyped donors, 65% to 85% clustered with self-reported Caucasian donors. Study-wide findings and caveats: When a later analysis was performed, an Asian-associated ancestry cluster reportedly had fewer N-insertions than the roughly 670-donor mean. Information on immune exposure was restricted to one variable (CMV serostatus).

Germline V lookup: CDR1 GTSNPN, CDR2 SVGIG (reference sequence). The trim removed 7 bases at V and 5 bases at J, leaving 14 bases unmatched. The CDR3 contains 15 residues. Vbeta (60) and Jbeta (13) primers were used in the PCR. Sequenced by immunoSEQ multiplex PCR; TCRdb stores in-frame clones only, minus some. The data contain over 250,000 clones, just over 70% of them singletons. As regards this clone: Its antigen remains unidentified.

This sequence was found in a female donor in good health and CMV-seronegative. The sequenced material came from PBMCs. This chain uses TRBV30 with TRBJ2-4, with TRBD1 matching 7 bases. CDR3 bases: TGTGCCTCACGGGCTACAGGGGTTAGAGAAAACATTCAGTACTTC. Translation: CASRATGVRENIQYF.